This is a list of T cell receptor beta chains from one sample in a study of beta chain features in type 1 diabetes. This table comes from immunoSEQ multiplex PCR, and its TCRdb copy is limited to in-frame clones, with some not included. The sample records under 250,000 clones, approximately 11% being singletons. The sample comprised central memory CD4+ T cells from blood. These receptors were collected from a man aged 18 to 35 in good health. Both conserved end residues are trimmed from each CDR3. The D gene is left open where the match is weak.

TRBD1	TRBV4-2	12	TRBJ1-2	ASSPGTDNYGYT
TRBD2	TRBV7-7	14	TRBJ2-2	ASSLGLAGFAGELF
NA	TRBV4-1	13	TRBJ2-5	ASSQERQGRETQY
NA	TRBV2	10	NA	ASSRDHDEQY
NA	TRBV6-5	13	TRBJ2-7	ASSYSSELDYEQY
NA	TRBV5-1	11	TRBJ2-7	ASSFNSPYEQY
NA	TRBV5-1	12	TRBJ2-7	ASSSAGSSYEQY
NA	TRBV25-1	12	TRBJ1-2	ASSSRTAIYGYT
TRBD2	TRBV14	14	TRBJ2-1	ASSQVGGRSYNEQF
NA	TRBV5-1	12	TRBJ2-3	ASSRDRRTDTQY
NA	TRBV7-2	14	TRBJ2-3	ASSERTGLGTDTQY
NA	TRBV7-7	13	TRBJ2-7	ASSPRPGALYEQY
NA	TRBV5-4	11	TRBJ2-5	ASAARLGETQY
NA	TRBV7-9	13	TRBJ2-3	ASTSDGTFTNTQY
NA	TRBV28	10	TRBJ2-1	ASSGQVGEQF